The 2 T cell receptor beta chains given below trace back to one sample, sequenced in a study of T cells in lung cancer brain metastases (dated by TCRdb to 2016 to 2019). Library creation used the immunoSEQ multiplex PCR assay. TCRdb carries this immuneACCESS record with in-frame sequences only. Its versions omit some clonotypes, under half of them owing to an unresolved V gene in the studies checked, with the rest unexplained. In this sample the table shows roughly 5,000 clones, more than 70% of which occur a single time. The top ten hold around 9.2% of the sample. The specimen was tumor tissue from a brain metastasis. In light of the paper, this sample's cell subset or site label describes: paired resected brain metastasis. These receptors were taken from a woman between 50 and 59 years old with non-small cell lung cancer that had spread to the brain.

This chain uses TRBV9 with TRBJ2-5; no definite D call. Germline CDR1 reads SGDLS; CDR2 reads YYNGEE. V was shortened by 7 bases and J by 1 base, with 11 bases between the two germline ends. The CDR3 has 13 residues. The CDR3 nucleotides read TGTGCCAGCGGGCAGGAACGCCAAGAGACCCAGTACTTC. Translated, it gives CASGQERQETQYF. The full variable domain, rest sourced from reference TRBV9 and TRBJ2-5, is DSGVTQTPKHLITATGQRVTLRCSPRSGDLSVYWYQQSLDQGLQFLIQYYNGEERAKGNILERFSAQQFPDLHSELNLSSLELGDSALYFCASGQERQETQYFGPGTRLLVL.

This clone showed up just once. CDR3 DNA: TGTGCCAGCTCCAGGGGTAGCGGGCCCTACGAGCAGTACTTC. It yields the protein CASSRGSGPYEQYF. The V gene is TRBV6-5, the J gene TRBJ2-7; tentatively, D is TRBD2 (7 bases). The germline CDR1 and CDR2 sequences are MNHEY and SVGAGI. The CDR3 spans 14 residues. Trimming took 8 bases from V and 2 from J, leaving 16 bases between them.